The T cell receptor beta chain under discussion was sequenced for a study of blood T cell repertoires in COVID-19. For the study at large: Sites in the United States, Italy and Spain provided acute and convalescent COVID-19 samples. T cells, B-cell-depleted T cells, or PBMCs provided the cDNA or gDNA that served as material.

Original methodology: Amplification from reference gene primers served as the basis for estimated nucleated cell counts. Generated by immunoSEQ multiplex PCR, the TCRdb table keeps only in-frame clones and is missing some. From that table come the V and J calls and clone size; the DNA was used to work out D and trimming. Altogether 25,000 to 30,000 clones are present, roughly 90% being singletons, with the ten largest covering 6.5% to 8%. V shed 2 bases and J 5 bases; nucleotides not matched to a gene: 2. CDR3 length: 14 residues. Germline loops: CDR1 MNHEY, CDR2 SVGAGI. This rearrangement joins TRBV6-5 to TRBJ1-4, with 7 bases matching TRBD1. The specimen sequenced was peripheral blood. This TCR derives from a human donor in a cohort sampled during active COVID-19. CDR3 loop: CASSYGGGNEKLFF. CDR3 nucleotides: TGTGCCAGCAGTTACGGAGGGGGCAATGAAAAACTGTTTTTT.